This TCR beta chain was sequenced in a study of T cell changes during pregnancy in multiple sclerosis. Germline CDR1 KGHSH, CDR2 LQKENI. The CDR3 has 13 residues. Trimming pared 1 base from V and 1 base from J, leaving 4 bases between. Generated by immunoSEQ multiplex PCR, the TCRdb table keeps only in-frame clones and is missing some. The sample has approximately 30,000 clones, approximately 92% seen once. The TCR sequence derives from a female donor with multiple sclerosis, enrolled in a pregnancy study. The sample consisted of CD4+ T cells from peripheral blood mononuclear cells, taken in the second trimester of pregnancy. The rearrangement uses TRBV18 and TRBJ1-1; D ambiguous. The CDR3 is CASSPQQNTEAFF. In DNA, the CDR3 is TGTGCCAGCTCACCACAGCAGAACACTGAAGCTTTCTTT.